This TCR beta chain was recovered during a study of blood T cell repertoires in COVID-19. The wider study: Nucleic acid was either cDNA or gDNA, and it came from T cells, B-cell-depleted T cells, or PBMCs.

This CDR3 has 12 residues. The ends were cut back, 0 bases at V and 6 bases at J, with 6 bases in the middle. The germline V gene has CDR1 LGHDT and CDR2 YNNKEL (reference sequence). Authors' methods: How many nucleated cells were present was estimated from reference gene primer amplification. Libraries were prepared by immunoSEQ multiplex PCR; TCRdb keeps only in-frame clonotypes and omits some of them. That table furnishes V, J and clone size, whereas the DNA furnished D and trimming. The repertoire includes some 93,000 clones, approximately 84% of them detected once, and over 9.5% sits in the top ten.

Sample: peripheral blood. This rearrangement joins TRBV3-1 (or the pseudogene TRBV3-2) to TRBJ2-7; D is ambiguous. The clonotype originates from a man aged 70 or older with acute or convalescent COVID-19. CDR3 sequence (DNA): TGTGCCAGCAGCCAAGATCTCCGCGAGCAGTACTTC. It codes for CASSQDLREQYF.